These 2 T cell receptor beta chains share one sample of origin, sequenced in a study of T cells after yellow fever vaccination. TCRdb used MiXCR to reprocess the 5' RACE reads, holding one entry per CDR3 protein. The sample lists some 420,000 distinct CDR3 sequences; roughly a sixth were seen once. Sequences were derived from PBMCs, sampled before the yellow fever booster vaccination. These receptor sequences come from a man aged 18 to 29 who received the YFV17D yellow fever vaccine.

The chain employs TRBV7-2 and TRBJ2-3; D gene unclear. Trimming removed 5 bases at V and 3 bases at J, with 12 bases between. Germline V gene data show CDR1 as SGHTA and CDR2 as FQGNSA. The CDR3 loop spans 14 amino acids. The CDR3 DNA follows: TGTGCCAGCAGCCACCACCCAGTTACAGATACGCAGTATTTT. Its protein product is CASSHHPVTDTQYF.

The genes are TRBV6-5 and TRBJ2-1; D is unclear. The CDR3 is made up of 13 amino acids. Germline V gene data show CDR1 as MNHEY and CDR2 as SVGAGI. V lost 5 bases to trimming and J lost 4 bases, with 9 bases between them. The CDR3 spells CASSPVGYNEQFF. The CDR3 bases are TGTGCCAGCAGTCCCGTAGGGTACAATGAGCAGTTCTTC.